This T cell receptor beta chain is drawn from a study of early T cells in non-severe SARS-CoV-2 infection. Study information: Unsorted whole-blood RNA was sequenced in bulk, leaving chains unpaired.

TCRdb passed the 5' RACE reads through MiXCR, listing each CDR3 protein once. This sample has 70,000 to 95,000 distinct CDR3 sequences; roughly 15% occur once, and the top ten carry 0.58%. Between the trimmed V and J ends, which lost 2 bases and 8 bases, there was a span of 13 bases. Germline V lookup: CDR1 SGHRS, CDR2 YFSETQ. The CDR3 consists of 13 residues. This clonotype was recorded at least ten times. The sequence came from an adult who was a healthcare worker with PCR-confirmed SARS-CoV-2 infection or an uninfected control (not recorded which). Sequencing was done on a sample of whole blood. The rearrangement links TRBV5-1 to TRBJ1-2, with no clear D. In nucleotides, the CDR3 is TGCGCCAGCAGCTTCACAGAGGCAGGAGGCTACACCTTC. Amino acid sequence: CASSFTEAGGYTF.